The sequence of this T cell receptor beta chain was determined in a study of T cells in narcolepsy. Across the whole study: Enrolled donors included narcolepsy type 1 or type 2 patients and healthy controls.

This CDR3 has 13 residues. CDR1 is SGHTA, CDR2 FQGNSA, per germline. General study points: Reportedly, autoreactive clonotypes were serially detected in patients' blood but not controls'. Same-patient CSF and blood CD4+ T cell clonotypes included HCRT-specific and TRIB2-specific autoreactive ones. Some memory CD4+ repertoires had no autoreactive clone sequences.

Worth noting for this clone: No antigen is known for it. Mismatch with germline at one junction end may stem from a read error.

The data were produced by immunoSEQ multiplex PCR, yet TCRdb's version contains in-frame clones alone and is incomplete. Of 15,000 to 16,000 clones listed, over 75% are singletons. The chain uses TRBV7-2 and TRBJ2-7; the D call may be TRBD1 or TRBD2 (5 bases each). This TCR was recovered from a human donor in good health. The sequenced sample consisted of memory (CD45RA-) CD4+ T cells from blood. CDR3 sequence: CASSLGRDLHRNF. The CDR3 DNA is TGTGCCAGCAGCTTAGGCCGGGACCTACATCGGAACTTC.